This T cell receptor (beta chain) was sequenced during a study of blood T cell repertoires in COVID-19. Across the study: Sites across the United States, Italy and Spain contributed samples from acute and convalescent COVID-19. T cells, B-cell-depleted T cells, or PBMCs supplied cDNA or gDNA.

V was cut by 1 base and J by 7 bases, with 14 bases left in between. Germline V gene lookup returns CDR1 SGHNT and CDR2 YENEEA. This CDR3 is built from 15 residues. Original analysis: Amplification of reference gene primers was used by the study to estimate nucleated cell counts. Libraries were prepared by immunoSEQ multiplex PCR; TCRdb keeps only in-frame clonotypes and omits some of them. The D gene and trimming were derived from the DNA, and the V and J assignments and clone size from that table. The data show approximately 200,000 clones, around 80% seen once. Material: peripheral blood. This clonotype was obtained from a woman in her 50s with acute or convalescent COVID-19. V and J are TRBV11-3 and TRBJ2-1; D possibly corresponds to TRBD1 (6 bases). The CDR3 DNA reads as TGTGCCAGCAGCTTAGGAGGACAGAGCGGAAATGAGCAGTTCTTC. It yields the protein CASSLGGQSGNEQFF.